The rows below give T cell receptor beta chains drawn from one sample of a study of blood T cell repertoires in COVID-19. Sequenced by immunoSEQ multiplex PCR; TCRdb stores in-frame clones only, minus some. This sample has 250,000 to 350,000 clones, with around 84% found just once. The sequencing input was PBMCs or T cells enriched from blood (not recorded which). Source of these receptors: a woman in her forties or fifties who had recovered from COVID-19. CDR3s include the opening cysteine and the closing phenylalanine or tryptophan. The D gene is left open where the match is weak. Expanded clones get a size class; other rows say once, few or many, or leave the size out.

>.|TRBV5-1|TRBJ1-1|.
CASSLGIIGLGVGAFF
TGCGCCAGCAGCTTGGGAATAATAGGTTTAGGGGTTGGAGCTTTCTTT
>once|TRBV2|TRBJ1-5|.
CASSVGDQPQHF
TGTGCCAGCAGTGTAGGGGATCAGCCCCAGCATTTT
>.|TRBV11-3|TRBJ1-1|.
CASSAGTEAFF
TGTGCCAGCAGCGCGGGCACTGAAGCTTTCTTT
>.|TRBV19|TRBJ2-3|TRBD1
CASSIRTGLSTDTQYF
TGTGCCAGTAGTATCAGGACAGGATTAAGCACAGATACGCAGTATTTT
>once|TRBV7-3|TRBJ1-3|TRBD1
CASSLTPGQGAGNTIYF
TGTGCCAGCAGCTTAACCCCCGGACAGGGGGCTGGAAACACCATATATTTT
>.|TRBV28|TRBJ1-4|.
CASSSPSTGSTNEKLFF
TGTGCCAGCAGTTCCCCATCGACGGGATCAACTAATGAAAAACTGTTTTTT
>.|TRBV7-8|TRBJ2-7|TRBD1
CASRRGTATYEQYF
TGTGCCAGCAGACGAGGGACAGCTACCTACGAGCAGTACTTC
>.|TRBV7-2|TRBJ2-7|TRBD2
CASSSGLAGSEQYF
TGTGCCAGCAGCTCCGGTCTAGCGGGAAGCGAGCAGTACTTC
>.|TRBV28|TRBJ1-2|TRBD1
CASSPGTGLGYGYTF
TGTGCCAGCAGTCCCGGGACAGGGCTTGGCTATGGCTACACCTTC
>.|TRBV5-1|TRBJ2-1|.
CASSPPGQTNNEQFF
TGCGCCAGCAGCCCTCCGGGACAAACGAACAATGAGCAGTTCTTC
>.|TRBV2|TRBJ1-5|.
CASSPQPRSNQPQHF
TGTGCCAGCAGTCCACAGCCTCGTAGCAATCAGCCCCAGCATTTT